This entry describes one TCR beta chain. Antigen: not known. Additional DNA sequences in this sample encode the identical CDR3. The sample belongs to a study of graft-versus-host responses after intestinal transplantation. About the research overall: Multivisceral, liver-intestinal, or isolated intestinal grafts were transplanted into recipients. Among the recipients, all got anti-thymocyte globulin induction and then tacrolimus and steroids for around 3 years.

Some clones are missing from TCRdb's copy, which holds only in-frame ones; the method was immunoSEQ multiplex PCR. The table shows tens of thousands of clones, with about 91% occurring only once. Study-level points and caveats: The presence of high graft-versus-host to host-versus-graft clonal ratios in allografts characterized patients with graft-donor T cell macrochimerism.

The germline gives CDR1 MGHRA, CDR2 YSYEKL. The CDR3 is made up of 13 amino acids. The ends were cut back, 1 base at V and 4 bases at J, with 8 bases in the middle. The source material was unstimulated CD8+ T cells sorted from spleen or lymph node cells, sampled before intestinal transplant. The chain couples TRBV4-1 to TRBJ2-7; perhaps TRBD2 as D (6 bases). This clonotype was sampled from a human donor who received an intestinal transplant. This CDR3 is CASSQAAGYEQYF. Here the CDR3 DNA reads TGCGCCAGCAGCCAAGCGGCGGGGTACGAGCAGTACTTC.